The TCR beta chain under discussion was sequenced for a study of OX40 agonist ivuxolimab in advanced cancers. The overall study: An anti-OX40 (CD134) antibody with agonistic activity, ivuxolimab, was administered to patients. Dose-escalation patients suffered from hepatocellular carcinoma, melanoma, renal cell or head and neck cancer. There were three patients with partial responses, one having hepatocellular carcinoma and two cutaneous melanoma.

Some clones are missing from TCRdb's copy, which holds only in-frame ones; the method was immunoSEQ multiplex PCR. Among tens of thousands of clones listed, about 91% were seen once. With regard to this clone: Its cognate antigen is unknown.

CDR3 length equals 15 residues. Germline loops: CDR1 MDHEN, CDR2 SYDVKM. Germline trimming cut 7 bases from V and 1 base from J; bases unmatched to any gene: 7. Study-level findings and limits: Still undetermined is the antigen specificity of the expanded peripheral T cells.

The sample was CD4+ or CD8+ T cells sorted from blood, taken in a trial of the OX40 agonist ivuxolimab. This receptor was identified in an adult with an advanced solid tumor such as melanoma, head and neck, liver or kidney cancer. The chain couples TRBV28 to TRBJ2-1; 7 nucleotides agree with TRBD1. The chain's CDR3 is CASKVGGASYNEQFF. The CDR3 DNA follows: TGTGCCAGCAAAGTAGGGGGCGCGTCCTACAATGAGCAGTTCTTC.